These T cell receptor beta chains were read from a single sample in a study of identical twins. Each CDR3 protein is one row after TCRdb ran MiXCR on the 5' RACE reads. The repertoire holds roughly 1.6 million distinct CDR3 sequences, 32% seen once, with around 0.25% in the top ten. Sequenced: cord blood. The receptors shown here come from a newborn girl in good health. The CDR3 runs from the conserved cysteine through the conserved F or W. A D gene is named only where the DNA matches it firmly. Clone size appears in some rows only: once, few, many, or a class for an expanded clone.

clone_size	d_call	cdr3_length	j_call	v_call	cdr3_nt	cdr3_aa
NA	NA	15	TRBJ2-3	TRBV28	TGTGCCAGCAGCCTAGAGGGCGGGCCCACAGATACGCAGTATTTT	CASSLEGGPTDTQYF
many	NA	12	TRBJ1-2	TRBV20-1	TGCAGTGCTACAGGGGTGAACTATGGCTACACCTTC	CSATGVNYGYTF
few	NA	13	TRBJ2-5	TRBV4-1	TGCGCCAGCAGCCAAGTGAGCTTGGAGACCCAGTACTTC	CASSQVSLETQYF
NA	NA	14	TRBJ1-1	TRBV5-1	TGCGCCAGCAGCTGGCAGGGGAGGGACACTGAAGCTTTCTTT	CASSWQGRDTEAFF
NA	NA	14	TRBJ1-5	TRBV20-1	TGCAGTGCCCCCGGGGATTATAGCAATCAGCCCCAGCATTTT	CSAPGDYSNQPQHF
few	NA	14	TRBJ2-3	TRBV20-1	TGCAGTGCTAGACCCGGGAGCAGCACAGATACGCAGTATTTT	CSARPGSSTDTQYF
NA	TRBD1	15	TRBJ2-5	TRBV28	TGTGCCAGCAGTTTTTCGGGCAGGGGGAAAGAGACCCAGTACTTC	CASSFSGRGKETQYF
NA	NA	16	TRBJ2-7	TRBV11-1	TGTGCCAGCAGCTCCAAACGGACGGGGAGCTCCTACGAGCAGTACTTC	CASSSKRTGSSYEQYF
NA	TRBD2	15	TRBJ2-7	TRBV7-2	TGTGCCAGCAGCCCGAGACTAGCGGGGGGACATCAGCAGTACTTC	CASSPRLAGGHQQYF
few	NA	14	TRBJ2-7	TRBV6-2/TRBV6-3	TGTGCCAGCAGTTACTCACGTCGGGGACTGGAGCAGTACTTC	CASSYSRRGLEQYF
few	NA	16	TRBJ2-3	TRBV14	TGTGCCAGCAGCCAAGTTCGAGGAATCAGCACAGATACGCAGTATTTT	CASSQVRGISTDTQYF
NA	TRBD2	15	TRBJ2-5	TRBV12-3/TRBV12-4	TGTGCCAGCAGTTTACGAGGACTAGCGGGAGACGAGCGGTACTTC	CASSLRGLAGDERYF
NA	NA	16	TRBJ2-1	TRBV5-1	TGCGCCAGCAGCTTTGGACTCGTCCTCTCCTACAGTGAGCAGTTCTTC	CASSFGLVLSYSEQFF
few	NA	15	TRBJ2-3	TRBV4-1	TGCGCCAGCAGCACTCGGGGAACTAGCACAGATACGCAGTATTTT	CASSTRGTSTDTQYF
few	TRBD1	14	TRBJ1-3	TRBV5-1	TGCGCCAGCAGCCGACAGGGAGGTGGAAACACCATATATTTT	CASSRQGGGNTIYF
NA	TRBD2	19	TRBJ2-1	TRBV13	TGTGCCAGCAGCTTACAACTAGCGGGCCACTATGGCCTGCGCAATGAGCAGTTCTTC	CASSLQLAGHYGLRNEQFF
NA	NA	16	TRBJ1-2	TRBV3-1	TGTGCCAGCAGTTCACACCAGGGAATAGCTAACTATGGCTACACCTTC	CASSSHQGIANYGYTF
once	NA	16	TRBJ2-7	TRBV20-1	TGCAGTGCAGGGGTCCCCTCTAGCGCTTACTACAATGAGCAGTACTTC	CSAGVPSSAYYNEQYF
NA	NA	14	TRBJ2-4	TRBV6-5	TGTGCCAGCAGTTATTACGGGAGCTACAATGAGCAGTACTTC	CASSYYGSYNEQYF
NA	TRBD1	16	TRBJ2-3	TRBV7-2	TGTGCCAGCAGCTTAGGGGACAGGGGGAGGTCAGATACGCAGTATTTT	CASSLGDRGRSDTQYF
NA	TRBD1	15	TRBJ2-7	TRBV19	TGTGCCAGTAGTACGTTACAGGGGGCCACCTACGAGCAGTACTTC	CASSTLQGATYEQYF
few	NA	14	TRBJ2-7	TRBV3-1	TGTGCCAGCAGCCAAGATCTAGTGACAGATGAGCAGTACTTC	CASSQDLVTDEQYF
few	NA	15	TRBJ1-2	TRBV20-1	TGCAGTGCTAGAGAGGTGGGGGCCTTCATCTATGGCTACACCTTC	CSAREVGAFIYGYTF
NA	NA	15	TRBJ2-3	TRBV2	TGTGCCAGCGTGGAGCGGCGAGTTAGCACAGATACGCAGTATTTT	CASVERRVSTDTQYF
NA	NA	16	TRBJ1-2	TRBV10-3	TGTGCCATCAGAACCTACCTACAGGGTGGTGACTATGGCTACACCTTC	CAIRTYLQGGDYGYTF
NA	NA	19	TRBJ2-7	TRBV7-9	TGTGCCAGCAGCTTATTATCCCGCCGGCAGGGTGGGGTCTACAATGAGCAGTACTTC	CASSLLSRRQGGVYNEQYF
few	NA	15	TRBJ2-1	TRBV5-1	TGCGCCAGCAGCCATCGGGCCCTCTCCTACAATGAGCAGTTCTTC	CASSHRALSYNEQFF